The T cell receptor beta chain under discussion was sequenced for a study of T cell responses to AZD1222 COVID-19 vaccine (dated by TCRdb to the early 2020s). General notes on the study: Because spike-specific TCR depth and breadth did not differ between the two schedules, AZD1222 recipients who got a second dose at roughly 4 weeks were pooled with those who got a second dose at roughly 12 weeks. TCR sequencing was performed for over 230 trial participants, of whom approximately 200 were given two doses of AZD1222 and approximately 25 were given two doses of MenACWY control vaccine. Trial participants were enrolled by age into 18-55, 56-69 and 70-plus year subgroups, with approximately 150, 28 and 58 TCR-sequenced participants respectively.

The time point label on this specimen signifies: baseline before first vaccination. The vaccinee samples were drawn from two UK trials, COV001 and COV002, one of which was a single-blind randomized controlled phase 2/3 trial testing AZD1222 (ChAdOx1 nCoV-19) in healthy adults. Trial participant PBMC samples were collected at day 0 and day 28 after the second dose for TCRbeta chain sequencing. From a lookup of the germline V gene, CDR1 and CDR2 are SGHVS and FQNEAQ. The junction shows trimming of 1 base on V and 4 bases on J, plus 14 bases between the germline ends. The CDR3 measures 15 amino acids from cysteine to phenylalanine. The entry retains the CDR3 DNA only, 45 bases that are in frame from base 1. General findings and caveats noted by the study authors: Conclusions about previously exposed vaccinees are limited because only five to seven AZD1222 recipients were SARS-CoV-2 seropositive at baseline. Nearly half of unique spike-specific TCRs reportedly recognized epitopes outside regions mutated in the B.1.351 and B.1.1.7 variants. In the small 56-69-year group, the increase in depth fell short of significance, most likely because of low power. After two AZD1222 doses, spike-specific TCR breadth and depth were significantly higher than at day 0 and than in MenACWY recipients. Because no samples from the day 14 peak response were available, repertoires could be characterized only after the peak T cell response. CD4 TCRs associated with the vaccine covered the entire spike protein, and the dominant responses were in regions 160-218 and 743-854. Most participants were white British and females outnumbered males, and the authors suggested that clonal diversity may have been underestimated.

The CDR3 regions of human TCRbeta chains were analyzed by immunosequencing. Per the source publication's procedure: Repertoire TCRs were checked for matches against a reference library of SARS-CoV-2-specific TCRs that had been generated using the MIRA antigen-specificity platform. Breadth was defined as the fraction of unique TCRs that were SARS-CoV-2-associated. Depth was defined as the fraction of total T cells that were SARS-CoV-2-associated. Using the MIRA data, each spike-specific TCR was assigned both to the spike region to which the TCR was reactive and to a CD4 or CD8 class. Log10-transformed breadth and depth values were compared by one-way ANOVA with Sidak's multiple comparisons tests. This is the immuneACCESS table as TCRdb keeps it, with only in-frame sequences that have V and J called. A part of the clones is gone; compared with another copy, unresolved V genes explain less than half, and the rest is unexplained. The V and J calls and clone size are taken from that table; D and trimming were inferred from the DNA. This sample is represented by 150,000 to 200,000 clones; roughly nine tenths of them were singletons. The ten top clones hold about 3% of the sample.

The table lists this clone with a few counts. What this receptor recognizes is not known. Base quality data are lacking; no much larger clone is found one base away. This clonotype was obtained from an adult in good health. Recombination linked TRBV7-8 to TRBJ2-7, and the D gene may be TRBD2, 5 bases matching. Here the sequenced sample was peripheral blood, taken on day 0 of AZD1222 vaccination. The nucleotide sequence is TGTGCCAGCAGCTTAGGGGAAGGGAGAGGTTACGAGCAGTACTTC. Translation gives CASSLGEGRGYEQYF. With the portions outside the CDR3 filled from the reference TRBV7-8 and TRBJ2-7 genes, the complete variable region becomes GAGVSQSPRYKVAKRGQDVALRCDPISGHVSLFWYQQALGQGPEFLTYFQNEAQLDKSGLPSDRFFAERPEGSVSTLKIQRTQQEDSAVYLCASSLGEGRGYEQYFGPGTRLTVT.